A single sample gave rise to the 24 T cell receptor beta chains below, sequenced in a study of cytotoxic CD8 clonotypes in ibrutinib-treated CLL. Libraries were prepared by immunoSEQ multiplex PCR; TCRdb keeps only in-frame clonotypes and omits some of them. The sample holds 150,000 to 200,000 clones; 88% are singletons and the top ten take 3%. The sequencing used PBMCs, collected at disease progression, from a patient treated with ibrutinib. The source is a human donor with chronic lymphocytic leukemia.

In its sample, this clone was seen a few times. The rearrangement joins TRBV5-1 to TRBJ1-3, with D maybe TRBD1 (6 bases). Germline V CDR1 and CDR2: SGHRS, YFSETQ. V lost 4 bases and J 0 bases, leaving 14 bases between the germline ends. CDR3 length: 16 residues. CDR3 loop: CASSQDRMFSGNTIYF. The CDR3, as DNA: TGCGCCAGCAGCCAGGACAGAATGTTCTCTGGAAACACCATATATTTT.

This chain uses TRBV11-2 with TRBJ2-5; D is possibly TRBD1 (6 bases). From germline, CDR1 is SGHAT and CDR2 FQNNGV. The CDR3 consists of 15 residues. Trimming took 5 bases from V and 2 from J, leaving 15 bases between them. The chain's CDR3 is CASSTQQGLQETQYF. CDR3 in DNA: TGTGCCAGCAGCACTCAACAGGGTCTGCAAGAGACCCAGTACTTC.

The genes are TRBV29-1 and TRBJ2-1; 8 bases agree with TRBD1. From germline, CDR1 is SQVTM and CDR2 ANQGSEA. Losses at the gene ends were 3 bases for V and 6 bases for J; bases not matched to a gene: 10. This CDR3 has 15 amino acids. This CDR3 is CSVERGQGRINEQFF. The DNA for the CDR3 is TGCAGCGTTGAGCGCGGACAGGGCCGAATCAATGAGCAGTTCTTC.

The chain links TRBV4-3 to TRBJ2-3, with 7 bases lining up with TRBD1. The CDR3 runs to 13 residues. With 4 bases clipped from V and 6 bases from J, the junction kept 4 bases outside the gene matches. The germline CDR1 and CDR2 sequences are LGHNA and YSLEER. This CDR3 reads CASSLTTGDTQYF. The CDR3 DNA reads TGCGCCAGCAGCCTAACGACAGGGGATACGCAGTATTTT.

The gene calls are TRBV20-1 and TRBJ2-3; D gene unclear. Trimming took off 7 bases at V and 2 bases at J, with 7 bases between the two ends. This CDR3 has 11 amino acids. CDR1 DFQATT and CDR2 SNEGSKA come from the germline V gene (reference sequence). CDR3 sequence (DNA): TGCAGTGTCGTCGACACAGATACGCAGTATTTT. Amino acids: CSVVDTDTQYF.

The chain joins TRBV6-5 to TRBJ2-1, with 8 bases lining up with TRBD1. Germline V gene sequence: CDR1 MNHEY, CDR2 SVGAGI. The J segment lost 1 base and the V segment lost 6 bases, leaving 2 bases of the junction unmatched. The length of the CDR3 is 14 residues. The CDR3 nucleotides are TGTGCCAGCAGGTGGACAGGGTCCTACAATGAGCAGTTCTTC. Its protein product is CASRWTGSYNEQFF.

This chain uses TRBV5-6 with TRBJ2-1; the match to TRBD1 covers 7 bases. Trimming cost V 0 bases and J 4 bases; bases outside gene matches: 7. The CDR3 has 16 residues. CDR1 is SGHDT, CDR2 YYEEEE, per germline. CDR3: CASSLDRGDLYNEQFF. In DNA, the CDR3 is TGTGCCAGCAGCTTGGACAGGGGAGACTTGTACAATGAGCAGTTCTTC. Full variable domain (rest looked up from reference TRBV5-6 and TRBJ2-1): DAGVTQSPTHLIKTRGQQVTLRCSPKSGHDTVSWYQQALGQGPQFIFQYYEEEERQRGNFPDRFSGHQFPNYSSELNVNALLLGDSALYLCASSLDRGDLYNEQFFGPGTRLTVL.

This chain connects TRBV6-1 to TRBJ2-1; 9 nucleotides agree with TRBD1. V shed 2 bases and J 8 bases; nucleotides not matched to a gene: 7. The germline V gene has CDR1 MNHNS and CDR2 SASEGT. The CDR3 extends over 15 amino acids. The DNA for the CDR3 is TGTGCCAGCAGTGAATTAGGGGACAGGGTCCATGAGCAGTTCTTC. Translating gives CASSELGDRVHEQFF.

This rearrangement joins TRBV7-8 to TRBJ2-7; D remains unclear. Per the germline V gene, CDR1 is SGHVS and CDR2 is FQNEAQ. V was shortened by 1 base and J by 1 base, with 8 bases between the two germline ends. CDR3 size: 14 residues. CDR3 nucleotide sequence: TGTGCCAGCAGCTTAGGTGGGCAATCCTACGAGCAGTACTTC. Encoded protein: CASSLGGQSYEQYF. Supplemented by reference TRBV7-8 and TRBJ2-7, the full variable domain reads GAGVSQSPRYKVAKRGQDVALRCDPISGHVSLFWYQQALGQGPEFLTYFQNEAQLDKSGLPSDRFFAERPEGSVSTLKIQRTQQEDSAVYLCASSLGGQSYEQYFGPGTRLTVT.

This clone was recorded only once. In nucleotides, the CDR3 is TGTGCCAGCCGGGCCCGACCCTCGGGTCCCGGAAACACCATATATTTT. Its protein product is CASRARPSGPGNTIYF. The gene calls are TRBV19 and TRBJ1-3, with D hard to call. CDR3 length: 16 amino acids. CDR1 and CDR2 from the germline V gene are LNHDA and SQIVND (reference sequence). Trimming took 9 bases from V and 4 from J, leaving 22 bases between them.

The chain links TRBV29-1 to TRBJ2-3; no clear D. The germline gives CDR1 SQVTM, CDR2 ANQGSEA. V was pared by 2 bases and J by 3 bases, with 0 bases between. The CDR3 is made up of 10 amino acids. In DNA, the CDR3 is TGCAGCGTTGAAACAGATACGCAGTATTTT. It specifies CSVETDTQYF.

A single count supports this clone. The V gene is TRBV4-3, the J gene TRBJ2-7; 10 bases map to TRBD1. The V gene's germline CDR1 is LGHNA and CDR2 YSLEER. The CDR3 loop spans 14 amino acids. Trimming removed 4 bases from V and 4 bases from J; junction bases left unmatched: 4. The CDR3 DNA follows: TGCGCCAGCAGCCGGGGGACAGGGGTATACGAGCAGTACTTC. Amino acids: CASSRGTGVYEQYF.

As for this clone: Different DNA sequences within this sample yield the same CDR3. The chain uses TRBV5-6 and TRBJ2-7; no clear D. Trimming stripped 0 bases from V and 1 base from J, with 5 bases between. The CDR3 loop spans 13 amino acids. CDR1 SGHDT and CDR2 YYEEEE come from the germline V gene. The CDR3 protein is CASSLAVSYEQYF. The CDR3 nucleotides read TGTGCCAGCAGCTTGGCGGTATCCTACGAGCAGTACTTC.

V and J are TRBV2 and TRBJ1-2; 11 bases align to TRBD1. The junction had 5 bases not matched to a gene; V was cut back by 3 bases and J by 5 bases. Germline lookup yields CDR1 SNHLY and CDR2 FYNNEI. This CDR3 is built from 15 residues. The CDR3 sequence: CASSDFGTGGYGYTF. The CDR3 DNA sequence: TGTGCCAGCAGTGATTTTGGGACAGGGGGATATGGCTACACCTTC.

The chain recombines TRBV7-9 with TRBJ2-4, with D unclear. This CDR3 has 11 amino acids. V dropped 3 bases and J dropped 5 bases, with 2 bases sitting between them. From germline, CDR1 is SEHNR and CDR2 FQNEAQ (reference sequence). The chain's CDR3 is CASSLENIQYF. The CDR3 DNA sequence: TGTGCCAGCAGCTTGGAAAACATTCAGTACTTC.

The CDR3, as DNA: TGTGCAAGTCGCTTAGCCAGTGTCTTAGGGAAGCCCCAGCATTTT. This translates into CASRLASVLGKPQHF. V usage is TRBV12-2 and J usage is TRBJ1-5. TRBV12-2 is designated a pseudogene. The CDR3 loop spans 15 amino acids.

The chain uses TRBV11-1 and TRBJ1-1; D is uncertain. The V end was cut by 3 bases, the J end by 0 bases, with 5 bases between. This CDR3 is built from 13 residues. Germline V gene sequence: CDR1 SGHAT, CDR2 FQDESV (reference sequence). Here the CDR3 DNA reads TGTGCCAGCAGCTTTGGGCTGAACACTGAAGCTTTCTTT. Translation: CASSFGLNTEAFF.

The rearrangement joins TRBV7-9 to TRBJ2-1, with 7 bases lining up with TRBD2. The V and J ends lost 9 bases and 8 bases, in that order; junction bases with no gene match: 10. There are 13 residues in the CDR3. In germline, CDR1 is SEHNR, CDR2 FQNEAQ (reference sequence). CDR3 nucleotides: TGTGCCAGAGGACTAGACGGAATGGATGAGCAGTTCTTC. Translation: CARGLDGMDEQFF.

The sample holds a few counts of this clone. V gene TRBV6-4 combines with J gene TRBJ1-2; D gene ambiguous. The germline V gene has CDR1 MRHNA and CDR2 SNTAGT. V gave up 3 bases and J gave up 4 bases, with 12 bases separating them. This CDR3 has 14 amino acids. CDR3 sequence (DNA): TGTGCCAGCAGTGAGACGTGGGGAGTCTATGGCTACACCTTC. It translates to CASSETWGVYGYTF.

The chain employs TRBV28 and TRBJ1-2, with 9 positions matching TRBD1. After removal of 5 bases from V and 5 bases from J, the junction contained 9 bases not matched to a gene. Per germline, CDR1 MDHEN and CDR2 SYDVKM. This CDR3 spans 15 amino acids. The CDR3 sequence is CASSPRDRVGYGYTF. The CDR3 region has the DNA TGTGCCAGCAGTCCGCGGGACAGGGTGGGGTATGGCTACACCTTC.

The chain uses TRBV5-1 and TRBJ2-7; D may match TRBD1 or TRBD2 (5 bases each). Germline assignment: CDR1 SGHRS and CDR2 YFSETQ. V was pared by 2 bases and J by 2 bases, with 11 bases between. The CDR3 contains 14 residues. CDR3 region: CASSFRDGTYEQYF. DNA of the CDR3: TGCGCCAGCAGCTTCCGGGACGGAACCTACGAGCAGTACTTC.

The chain carries TRBV6-5 and TRBJ2-1, with 10 positions matching TRBD1. Germline values: CDR1 MNHEY, CDR2 SVGAGI. CDR3 length equals 12 residues. The ends lost 6 bases at V and 12 bases at J; junction bases unmatched: 5. CDR3 protein: CASSRDRGRQFF. CDR3 DNA: TGTGCCAGCAGCAGGGACAGGGGACGGCAGTTCTTC.

This chain links TRBV6-5 with TRBJ1-5; D unclear. Looked up from germline, CDR1 is MNHEY and CDR2 is SVGAGI. CDR3 length: 15 residues. The V gene lost 3 bases and the J gene lost 5 bases, with 14 bases spanning the gap. The CDR3 sequence is CASSYALGGDQPQHF. The CDR3 nucleotides are TGTGCCAGCAGTTATGCCCTCGGCGGGGATCAGCCCCAGCATTTT.

The chain couples TRBV7-2 to TRBJ2-1; 10 bases align to TRBD1. This CDR3 region has 15 residues. V trimming: 5 bases; J trimming: 11 bases; junction bases outside the gene matches: 12. Germline CDR1 reads SGHTA; CDR2 reads FQGNSA. CDR3 in amino acids: CASSPWGQGRFQQFF. The CDR3 coding sequence is TGTGCCAGCAGCCCCTGGGGACAGGGGAGGTTCCAGCAGTTCTTC. Using reference TRBV7-2 and TRBJ2-1 for the parts outside the CDR3, the full variable domain is GAGVSQSPSNKVTEKGKDVELRCDPISGHTALYWYRQSLGQGLEFLIYFQGNSAPDKSGLPSDRFSAERTGGSVSTLTIQRTQQEDSAVYLCASSPWGQGRFQQFFGPGTRLTVL.